The present T cell receptor beta chain was sequenced within a study of blood T cells in healthy people across ages. The wider study: Roughly one uniquely barcoded beta molecule per two T cells was captured. Whole-study results and caveats: Donor CMV infection status was unknown, possibly confounding age-related changes in expanded clonotypes. In older individuals, TCR beta diversity per million T cells was lower, falling roughly linearly with age.

The authors ran a second PCR of 7 to 11 cycles using a sample-barcoded 5' primer and a J-beta primer mix. TCRdb redid the calling of the 5' RACE reads with MiXCR, one entry per CDR3 protein. The data show approximately 800,000 distinct CDR3 sequences, 35% to 60% seen once. Remarks on this clonotype: As yet, its antigen is unknown.

Germline V lookup: CDR1 ENHRY, CDR2 SYGVKD. The CDR3 spans 16 residues. V lost 0 bases to trimming and J lost 3 bases; unmatched junction nucleotides: 1. This rearrangement joins TRBV10-3 to TRBJ2-3; 12 bases match TRBD2. The clonotype was recovered from a man older than 75 in good health. Specimen: blood. The CDR3 loop reads CAISESLAGGTDTQYF. The DNA of the CDR3 is TGTGCCATCAGTGAGTCACTAGCGGGGGGAACAGATACGCAGTATTTT.